The rows below give T cell receptor beta chains drawn from one sample of a study of CD8 T cells in Susac syndrome. TCRdb processed the immunoSEQ multiplex PCR reads anew with MiXCR; each CDR3 protein has one entry. This sample has roughly 330,000 distinct CDR3 sequences; about 92% occur once, and the top ten carry around 0.07%. Input material: CD4+ T cells from PBMCs. These receptors originate from a human donor with multiple sclerosis. CDR3s include the opening cysteine and the closing phenylalanine or tryptophan. A D gene is named only where the DNA matches it firmly. Not every row has a clone size; where given, it reads once, few, many or a size class.

CASSPPNGYGFYEQYF TGTGCCAGCAGCCCCCCCAACGGGTATGGCTTCTACGAGCAGTACTTC TRBJ2-7 - TRBV11-2 once
CASSLVARYEQYF TGTGCCAGCAGCTTAGTGGCCCGCTACGAGCAGTACTTC TRBJ2-7 - TRBV7-9 once
CASSASMGGYSNQPQHF TGTGCCAGCAGTGCCTCCATGGGGGGTTATAGCAATCAGCCCCAGCATTTT TRBJ1-5 - TRBV2 once
CASSQDKGNTIYF TGCGCCAGCAGCCAAGATAAAGGAAACACCATATATTTT TRBJ1-3 - TRBV4-3 -
CASSNPLLAGVLNNEQFF TGTGCCAGTAGTAACCCTCTACTAGCGGGAGTATTAAACAATGAGCAGTTCTTC TRBJ2-1 TRBD2 TRBV19 -
CASSLAGGGNSPLHF TGCGCCAGCAGCTTGGCGGGAGGCGGTAATTCACCCCTCCACTTT TRBJ1-6 - TRBV5-1 -
CASSYSLAGSYNEQFF TGTGCCAGCAGTTACTCACTAGCGGGCTCCTACAATGAGCAGTTCTTC TRBJ2-1 TRBD2 TRBV6-2/TRBV6-3 once
CAWTPTGPYGYTF TGTGCCTGGACCCCGACAGGGCCCTATGGCTACACCTTC TRBJ1-2 TRBD1 TRBV30 few
CATSSPGLKTDTQYF TGTGCCACTTCTTCCCCGGGGCTGAAGACAGATACGCAGTATTTT TRBJ2-3 - TRBV15 -
CASSLAPGGELFF TGTGCCAGCAGCTTAGCTCCCGGCGGGGAGCTGTTTTTT TRBJ2-2 - TRBV7-8 -
CASSYSSSGKRQPQHF TGTGCCAGCAGTTACTCCTCCTCAGGGAAAAGGCAGCCCCAGCATTTT TRBJ1-5 - TRBV6-2/TRBV6-3 -
CSARVRGGITNTGELFF TGCAGTGCTAGAGTCCGGGGAGGGATCACGAACACCGGGGAGCTGTTTTTT TRBJ2-2 TRBD2 TRBV20-1 -